A selection of T cell receptor beta chains follows, all from one sample in a study of blood T cell repertoires in COVID-19. This table comes from immunoSEQ multiplex PCR, and its TCRdb copy is limited to in-frame clones, with some not included. The sample carries about 69,000 clones, approximately 78% recorded once. Sequenced sample: peripheral blood. Source of these receptors: a woman at least 80 years old with acute or convalescent COVID-19. CDR3s include the opening cysteine and the closing phenylalanine or tryptophan. The D gene is left open where the match is weak. Not all rows give a size; the values are once, few, many and, for expanded clones, a class.

D gene: TRBD2; clone size: -; V gene: TRBV6-4; J gene: TRBJ2-3; CDR3 DNA: TGTGCCAGCAGTGACTCCCCGACTAGCGGGGGGGCCTCAGATACGCAGTATTTT; CDR3 protein: CASSDSPTSGGASDTQYF
D gene: TRBD1; clone size: -; V gene: TRBV25-1; J gene: TRBJ2-7; CDR3 DNA: TGTGCCACCTCAAGGGGACAGGGGACCTACGAGCAGTACTTC; CDR3 protein: CATSRGQGTYEQYF
D gene: -; clone size: -; V gene: TRBV12-5; J gene: TRBJ1-1; CDR3 DNA: TGTGCTAGTGGTTTTCTAACGGGAGTTGACACTGAAGCTTTCTTT; CDR3 protein: CASGFLTGVDTEAFF
D gene: TRBD2; clone size: -; V gene: TRBV24-1; J gene: TRBJ2-3; CDR3 DNA: TGTGCCACCAGTGATTTGCGACTAGCGGCTAGCACAGATACGCAGTATTTT; CDR3 protein: CATSDLRLAASTDTQYF
D gene: -; clone size: few; V gene: TRBV6-5; J gene: TRBJ2-7; CDR3 DNA: TGTGCCAGCAGTTACCGCCAGGGAGGCCTTTACGAGCAGTACTTC; CDR3 protein: CASSYRQGGLYEQYF
D gene: -; clone size: -; V gene: TRBV23-1; J gene: TRBJ1-5; CDR3 DNA: TGCGCCAGCGGCCCTCTCGGGGGATATAGCAATCAGCCCCAGCATTTT; CDR3 protein: CASGPLGGYSNQPQHF
D gene: TRBD1; clone size: -; V gene: TRBV3-1/TRBV3-2; J gene: TRBJ2-7; CDR3 DNA: TGTGCCAGCAGCCAAGAGAGGGCAGGGGGAACGGGGGAGCAGTACTTC; CDR3 protein: CASSQERAGGTGEQYF
D gene: TRBD1; clone size: -; V gene: TRBV5-1; J gene: TRBJ2-1; CDR3 DNA: TGCGCCAGCAGCTTGGCAGGGACAGGCAATGAGCAGTTCTTC; CDR3 protein: CASSLAGTGNEQFF
D gene: TRBD2; clone size: -; V gene: TRBV5-6; J gene: TRBJ2-2; CDR3 DNA: TGTGCCAGCAGCACTCGACTAGCGGGGGGGCCGCCCGGGGAGCTGTTTTTT; CDR3 protein: CASSTRLAGGPPGELFF
D gene: TRBD2; clone size: -; V gene: TRBV6-4; J gene: TRBJ2-3; CDR3 DNA: TGTGCCAGCAGCGACCACACGACTAGCGGTCCAGATACGCAGTATTTT; CDR3 protein: CASSDHTTSGPDTQYF
D gene: TRBD2; clone size: -; V gene: TRBV10-3; J gene: TRBJ2-1; CDR3 DNA: TGTGCCATCGGGCTTTCCCGGGGGGGATCCTACAATGAGCAGTTCTTC; CDR3 protein: CAIGLSRGGSYNEQFF
D gene: -; clone size: few; V gene: TRBV11-2; J gene: TRBJ2-7; CDR3 DNA: TGTGCCAGCAGCTTAGGGCCATCCTACGAGCAGTACTTC; CDR3 protein: CASSLGPSYEQYF
D gene: TRBD2; clone size: once; V gene: TRBV5-1; J gene: TRBJ2-6; CDR3 DNA: TGCGCCAGCAGCCCCCTGGGGGTAGCGGGGGCCCCGGCTGGGGCCAACGTCCTGACTTTC; CDR3 protein: CASSPLGVAGAPAGANVLTF
D gene: TRBD1; clone size: -; V gene: TRBV19; J gene: TRBJ1-2; CDR3 DNA: TGTGCCGCGGACAGGGACGGCTATGGCTACACCTTC; CDR3 protein: CAADRDGYGYTF
D gene: TRBD1; clone size: -; V gene: TRBV19; J gene: TRBJ2-7; CDR3 DNA: TGTGCCAGTAGTTTCGGGGACAGAAACTACGAGCAGTACTTC; CDR3 protein: CASSFGDRNYEQYF
D gene: -; clone size: -; V gene: TRBV19; J gene: TRBJ2-1; CDR3 DNA: TGTGCCAGTAGTATAGGGCTAGGCGGAAACAATGAGCAGTTCTTC; CDR3 protein: CASSIGLGGNNEQFF
D gene: -; clone size: -; V gene: TRBV11-1; J gene: TRBJ2-7; CDR3 DNA: TGTGCCAGCAGCTTAACGTCCAGATACGAGCAGTACTTC; CDR3 protein: CASSLTSRYEQYF
D gene: -; clone size: -; V gene: TRBV29-1; J gene: TRBJ2-5; CDR3 DNA: TGCAGCGTCGATATCCGGGGTGGGGAGGAGACCCAGTACTTC; CDR3 protein: CSVDIRGGEETQYF
D gene: TRBD2; clone size: -; V gene: TRBV27; J gene: TRBJ2-7; CDR3 DNA: TGTGCCAGCAGTCCCGCGTTTGGAGGGGAGGGCTACGAGCAGTACTTC; CDR3 protein: CASSPAFGGEGYEQYF
D gene: TRBD1; clone size: -; V gene: TRBV11-2; J gene: TRBJ2-7; CDR3 DNA: TGTGCCAGCAGCCCCCATAGGGACAGGGAATACGAGCAGTACTTC; CDR3 protein: CASSPHRDREYEQYF
D gene: -; clone size: -; V gene: TRBV7-8; J gene: TRBJ2-7; CDR3 DNA: TGTGCCAGCAGCTTAGGTCCCGGTTACGAGCAGTACTTC; CDR3 protein: CASSLGPGYEQYF
D gene: TRBD1; clone size: -; V gene: TRBV19; J gene: TRBJ2-2; CDR3 DNA: TGTGCCAGTAGTAAAAGACAGGGGGTGTACACCGGGGAGCTGTTTTTT; CDR3 protein: CASSKRQGVYTGELFF